Listed below are T cell receptor beta chains from one sample, sequenced in a study of shared clonotypes between healthy human individuals. The table came from immunoSEQ multiplex PCR; TCRdb's copy has only in-frame clones and leaves some out. This sample has around 350,000 clones, with around 67% found just once. The specimen sequenced was memory CD4+ T cells sorted from blood. The receptors were sampled from a young man in good health. Each CDR3 is given with its conserved first and last residue. D genes are given only for firm matches. The size of a clone is reported for some rows only, either as once, few or many, or as a class for expanded clones.

d_call: NA
v_call: TRBV30
clone_size: NA
j_call: TRBJ1-5
cdr3_nt: TGTGCCTGGAAGAGTGAAACGTCCCGGGGCAATCAGCCCCAGCATTTT
cdr3_aa: CAWKSETSRGNQPQHF

d_call: TRBD2
v_call: TRBV6-1
clone_size: NA
j_call: TRBJ2-1
cdr3_nt: TGTGCCAGTTTTCCGGGAGGGGGGAATGAGCAGTTCTTC
cdr3_aa: CASFPGGGNEQFF

d_call: NA
v_call: TRBV5-1
clone_size: NA
j_call: TRBJ2-5
cdr3_nt: TGCGCCAGCAGGGAACCCGGGGATTTAGAGACCCAGTACTTC
cdr3_aa: CASREPGDLETQYF

d_call: NA
v_call: TRBV2
clone_size: NA
j_call: TRBJ2-7
cdr3_nt: TGTGCCAGCAGTGAGGTGGGAAGCCCAGTGGGGGAGCAGTACTTC
cdr3_aa: CASSEVGSPVGEQYF

d_call: NA
v_call: TRBV11-2
clone_size: NA
j_call: TRBJ2-3
cdr3_nt: TGTGCCAGCAGCTTAGACTACGATACGCAGTATTTT
cdr3_aa: CASSLDYDTQYF

d_call: NA
v_call: TRBV28
clone_size: NA
j_call: TRBJ2-7
cdr3_nt: TGTGCCACCGCCGGGACAAATTCCTACGAGCAGTACTTC
cdr3_aa: CATAGTNSYEQYF

d_call: NA
v_call: TRBV5-6
clone_size: few
j_call: TRBJ1-1
cdr3_nt: TGTGCCAGCAGCTTGGCCACGGGGGCTTCGGAAGCTTTCTTT
cdr3_aa: CASSLATGASEAFF

d_call: NA
v_call: TRBV9
clone_size: NA
j_call: TRBJ1-2
cdr3_nt: TGTGCCAGCAGCGTAGGGACAGCCTCTAACTATGGCTACACCTTC
cdr3_aa: CASSVGTASNYGYTF

d_call: NA
v_call: TRBV28
clone_size: NA
j_call: TRBJ1-2
cdr3_nt: TGTGCCATTCGTCCTTGGCAGGGTGAAGACACTAACTATGGCTACACCTTC
cdr3_aa: CAIRPWQGEDTNYGYTF

d_call: TRBD1
v_call: TRBV18
clone_size: NA
j_call: TRBJ2-1
cdr3_nt: TGTGCCAGTTCGACAGGGAACAATGAGCAGTTCTTC
cdr3_aa: CASSTGNNEQFF

d_call: NA
v_call: TRBV28
clone_size: NA
j_call: TRBJ1-5
cdr3_nt: TGTGCCAGCAGGGGGTTCAGGAGTTCGTCGCCCCAGCATTTT
cdr3_aa: CASRGFRSSSPQHF

d_call: TRBD2
v_call: TRBV10-2
clone_size: few
j_call: TRBJ2-7
cdr3_nt: TGCGCCAGCAGTGTACTAGCGGGTAAGGGCGAGCAGTACTTC
cdr3_aa: CASSVLAGKGEQYF

d_call: TRBD1
v_call: TRBV7-9
clone_size: NA
j_call: TRBJ2-7
cdr3_nt: TGTGCCAGCAGCTATATAACAGGGGGCGAGTACTTC
cdr3_aa: CASSYITGGEYF

d_call: NA
v_call: TRBV29-1
clone_size: once
j_call: TRBJ1-2
cdr3_nt: TGCAGCGTCGATGGACAGCTCTATGGCTACACCTTC
cdr3_aa: CSVDGQLYGYTF

d_call: NA
v_call: TRBV18
clone_size: NA
j_call: TRBJ1-1
cdr3_nt: TGTGCCAGCTTTATGGGTGCATCTGAAGCTTTCTTT
cdr3_aa: CASFMGASEAFF

d_call: NA
v_call: TRBV28
clone_size: NA
j_call: TRBJ1-2
cdr3_nt: TGTGCCAGCAGTTTACGGCAGGTGGGCTACACCTTC
cdr3_aa: CASSLRQVGYTF

d_call: NA
v_call: TRBV27
clone_size: few
j_call: TRBJ1-5
cdr3_nt: TGTGCCAGCAGTAGCGTTGGGCCCCAGCATTTT
cdr3_aa: CASSSVGPQHF

d_call: NA
v_call: TRBV10-1
clone_size: NA
j_call: TRBJ2-7
cdr3_nt: TGCGCCAGCAGTGACAGCTCCTACGAGCAGTACTTC
cdr3_aa: CASSDSSYEQYF

d_call: NA
v_call: TRBV7-8
clone_size: many
j_call: TRBJ1-5
cdr3_nt: TGTGCCAGCAGCTTAGCGTTCGGAGGGGGTCAGCCCCAGCATTTT
cdr3_aa: CASSLAFGGGQPQHF

d_call: NA
v_call: TRBV6-6
clone_size: NA
j_call: TRBJ1-1
cdr3_nt: TGTGCCAGCAGTTACTCGGACACTGAAGCTTTCTTT
cdr3_aa: CASSYSDTEAFF

d_call: TRBD2
v_call: TRBV2
clone_size: NA
j_call: TRBJ2-5
cdr3_nt: TGTGCCAGCAGACTCGGACTAGCGGGAGAGGCCCAAGAGACCCAGTACTTC
cdr3_aa: CASRLGLAGEAQETQYF

d_call: NA
v_call: TRBV30
clone_size: NA
j_call: TRBJ2-1
cdr3_nt: TGTGCCTGGAGTGTACGGGCAGTCTACAATGAGCAGTTCTTC
cdr3_aa: CAWSVRAVYNEQFF

d_call: NA
v_call: TRBV11-2
clone_size: NA
j_call: TRBJ2-2
cdr3_nt: TGTGCCAGCAGTATTAATCCCACGAACACCGGGGAGCTGTTTTTT
cdr3_aa: CASSINPTNTGELFF

d_call: NA
v_call: TRBV2
clone_size: few
j_call: TRBJ2-7
cdr3_nt: TGTGCCAGCAGACTCGAGGCCTACGAGCAGTACTTC
cdr3_aa: CASRLEAYEQYF

d_call: NA
v_call: TRBV5-1
clone_size: NA
j_call: TRBJ2-1
cdr3_nt: TGCGCCAGCAGCTTGGACGGGACTCCTATAAATGAGCAGTTCTTC
cdr3_aa: CASSLDGTPINEQFF

d_call: NA
v_call: TRBV5-6
clone_size: NA
j_call: TRBJ1-1
cdr3_nt: TGTGCCAGCAGCCACAGCATCCGAAATGAAGCTTTCTTT
cdr3_aa: CASSHSIRNEAFF

d_call: NA
v_call: TRBV27
clone_size: NA
j_call: TRBJ2-7
cdr3_nt: TGTGCCAGCCGACTTACTCCGGAGGGGAGAACCTACGAGCAGTACTTC
cdr3_aa: CASRLTPEGRTYEQYF

d_call: TRBD2
v_call: TRBV5-5
clone_size: NA
j_call: TRBJ2-1
cdr3_nt: TGTGCCAGCAGCTTTCTCCTAGCGGGAAATGAGCAGTTCTTC
cdr3_aa: CASSFLLAGNEQFF

d_call: NA
v_call: TRBV6-5
clone_size: NA
j_call: TRBJ1-2
cdr3_nt: TGTGCCAGCAGTTACCTGGATTTGGATGGCTACACCTTC
cdr3_aa: CASSYLDLDGYTF

d_call: NA
v_call: TRBV2
clone_size: NA
j_call: TRBJ2-1
cdr3_nt: TGTGCCAGCAGCAGGGGCGAAGGGTATGAGCAGTTCTTC
cdr3_aa: CASSRGEGYEQFF

d_call: NA
v_call: TRBV28
clone_size: NA
j_call: TRBJ2-7
cdr3_nt: TGTGCCAGCAGTTTATGGGGGGAGGAGTACTTC
cdr3_aa: CASSLWGEEYF

d_call: NA
v_call: TRBV6-1
clone_size: NA
j_call: TRBJ1-1
cdr3_nt: TGTGCCAGCTTACCAAGGCGGGCTCTCACTGAAGCTTTCTTT
cdr3_aa: CASLPRRALTEAFF

d_call: NA
v_call: TRBV11-2
clone_size: NA
j_call: TRBJ2-6
cdr3_nt: TGTGCCAGCAGCCGCATTTTGCCTCGCTCTGGGGCCAACGTCCTGACTTTC
cdr3_aa: CASSRILPRSGANVLTF

d_call: NA
v_call: TRBV5-1
clone_size: NA
j_call: TRBJ2-1
cdr3_nt: TGCGCCAGCAGCCCGGTGTCCGGGAGCACCTACAATGAGCAGTTCTTC
cdr3_aa: CASSPVSGSTYNEQFF

d_call: TRBD2
v_call: TRBV5-4
clone_size: NA
j_call: TRBJ2-7
cdr3_nt: TGTGCCAGCAGCTGGGCCGGCGGGCGGGAGGGAACCTACGAGCAGTACTTC
cdr3_aa: CASSWAGGREGTYEQYF

d_call: NA
v_call: TRBV5-5
clone_size: NA
j_call: TRBJ1-5
cdr3_nt: TGTGCCAGCAGCTTGGGGGACGGTACGGCTGCCCAGCATTTT
cdr3_aa: CASSLGDGTAAQHF

d_call: NA
v_call: TRBV29-1
clone_size: NA
j_call: TRBJ1-2
cdr3_nt: TGCAGCGTGCACAACTATGGCTACACCTTC
cdr3_aa: CSVHNYGYTF

d_call: TRBD1
v_call: TRBV5-4
clone_size: NA
j_call: TRBJ2-2
cdr3_nt: TGTGCCAGCAGTTGGACAGGAAACACCGGGGAGCTGTTTTTT
cdr3_aa: CASSWTGNTGELFF

d_call: NA
v_call: TRBV27
clone_size: few
j_call: TRBJ2-2
cdr3_nt: TGTGCCAGCAGTACAACGGGACAACCCACCACCGGGGAGCTGTTTTTT
cdr3_aa: CASSTTGQPTTGELFF

d_call: NA
v_call: TRBV7-8
clone_size: NA
j_call: TRBJ2-6
cdr3_nt: TGTGCCAGCAGTCCTGCCCAGGCACCCTCTGGGGCCAACGTCCTGACTTTC
cdr3_aa: CASSPAQAPSGANVLTF

d_call: NA
v_call: TRBV5-1
clone_size: NA
j_call: TRBJ2-7
cdr3_nt: TGCGCCAGCAGCTTGGATGGGACATCCCTTTACGAGCAGTACTTC
cdr3_aa: CASSLDGTSLYEQYF

d_call: TRBD1
v_call: TRBV5-8
clone_size: NA
j_call: TRBJ1-3
cdr3_nt: TGTGCCAGCAGCTTGGCCCCGGGACAGGGATACACCATATATTTT
cdr3_aa: CASSLAPGQGYTIYF

d_call: NA
v_call: TRBV6-6
clone_size: once
j_call: TRBJ2-2
cdr3_nt: TGTGCCAGCAGAAGCTCGGGGGGCCGGGAGCTGTTTTTT
cdr3_aa: CASRSSGGRELFF

d_call: TRBD2
v_call: TRBV6-5
clone_size: NA
j_call: TRBJ2-7
cdr3_nt: TGTGCCAGCAAGCCAAGCGGGGGCTACGAGCAGTACTTC
cdr3_aa: CASKPSGGYEQYF

d_call: TRBD1
v_call: TRBV19
clone_size: many
j_call: TRBJ2-1
cdr3_nt: TGTGCCAGTAGTAGGGGGACAGGGTACAATGAGCAGTTCTTC
cdr3_aa: CASSRGTGYNEQFF

d_call: NA
v_call: TRBV19
clone_size: NA
j_call: TRBJ2-3
cdr3_nt: TGTGCCAGTAGTCGGGTGGGAGGAAGCACAGATACGCAGTATTTT
cdr3_aa: CASSRVGGSTDTQYF

d_call: NA
v_call: TRBV6-6
clone_size: once
j_call: TRBJ2-1
cdr3_nt: TGTGCCAGCAGCGCCGGGGGACCCAACTACAATGAGCAGTTCTTC
cdr3_aa: CASSAGGPNYNEQFF